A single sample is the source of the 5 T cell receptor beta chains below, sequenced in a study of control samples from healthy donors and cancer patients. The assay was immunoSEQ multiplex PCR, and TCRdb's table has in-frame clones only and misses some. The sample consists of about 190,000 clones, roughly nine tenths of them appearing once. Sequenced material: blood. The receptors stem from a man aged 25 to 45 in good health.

The CDR3 loop reads CAGGPQGPPRADTQYF. CDR3 DNA: TGTGCCGGAGGTCCCCAGGGGCCTCCTAGGGCAGATACGCAGTATTTT. The rearrangement uses TRBV27 and TRBJ2-3, with D tentatively TRBD1 (6 bases). The CDR3 is 16 residues long. V was clipped by 11 bases and J by 4 bases, with 25 bases between them. CDR1 and CDR2 from the germline V gene are MNHEY and SMNVEV (reference sequence).

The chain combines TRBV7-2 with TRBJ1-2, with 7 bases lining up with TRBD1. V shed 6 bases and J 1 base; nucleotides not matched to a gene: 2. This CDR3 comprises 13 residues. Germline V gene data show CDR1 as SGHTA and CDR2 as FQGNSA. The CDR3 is CASRRQGNYGYTF. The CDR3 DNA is TGTGCCAGCAGGAGACAGGGTAACTATGGCTACACCTTC.

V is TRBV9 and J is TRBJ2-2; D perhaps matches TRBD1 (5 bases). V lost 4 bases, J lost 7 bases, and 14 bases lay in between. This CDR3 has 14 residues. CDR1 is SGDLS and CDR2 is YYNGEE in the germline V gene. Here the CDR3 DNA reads TGTGCCAGCAGCTTTGGCAGGGTAGGCGGGGAGCTGTTTTTT. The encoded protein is CASSFGRVGGELFF. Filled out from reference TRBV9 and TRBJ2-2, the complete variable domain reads DSGVTQTPKHLITATGQRVTLRCSPRSGDLSVYWYQQSLDQGLQFLIQYYNGEERAKGNILERFSAQQFPDLHSELNLSSLELGDSALYFCASSFGRVGGELFFGEGSRLTVL.

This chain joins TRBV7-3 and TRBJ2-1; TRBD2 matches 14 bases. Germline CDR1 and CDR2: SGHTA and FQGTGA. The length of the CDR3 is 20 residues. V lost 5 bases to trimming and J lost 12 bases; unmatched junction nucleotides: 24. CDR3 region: CASSPTGLAGGSYTMKGQFF. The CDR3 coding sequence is TGTGCCAGCAGCCCTACCGGACTAGCGGGGGGATCCTATACAATGAAGGGGCAGTTCTTC.

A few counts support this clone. The CDR3 bases are TGTGCCAGCAGTCCGCAGATAGAAACAGGGAAAGTTCAGCCCCAGCATTTT. It yields the protein CASSPQIETGKVQPQHF. V is TRBV27 and J is TRBJ1-5; D perhaps matches TRBD1 (6 bases). V dropped 5 bases and J dropped 6 bases, with 23 bases sitting between them. The CDR3 is 17 amino acids. Germline V gene sequence: CDR1 MNHEY, CDR2 SMNVEV (reference sequence).